What follows are 19 T cell receptor beta chains derived from one specimen sequenced in a study of blood T cell repertoires in COVID-19 (dated by TCRdb to about 2020). The library came from the immunoSEQ multiplex PCR assay. Sourced from immuneACCESS, this table was stored by TCRdb with only in-frame sequences that have V and J called. A share of the clones is absent; for the studies checked, an unresolved V gene accounts for under half, and the remainder has no known explanation. The sample table holds fewer than 300,000 clones, of which over 75% were seen once. Roughly 1.1% of the sample belongs to the ten largest clones. What was sequenced was PBMCs or T cells enriched from blood (not recorded which). Every receptor here comes from a woman aged 30 to 39 who had recovered from COVID-19.

As regards this clone: The junction departs from the called germline gene at one end, perhaps through a read error. The chain combines TRBV7-7 with TRBJ1-1; 10 bases map to TRBD1. There are 17 residues in the CDR3. Germline lookup yields CDR1 SSHAT and CDR2 FNYEAQ (reference sequence). The CDR3 sequence: CASSLKWRDRGNTEAFF. The CDR3 region has the DNA TGTGCTAGCAGCTTAAAATGGAGGGACAGGGGAAACACTGAAGCTTTCTTT.

This chain joins TRBV5-5 and TRBJ1-5; TRBD1 agrees at 7 bases. V shed 1 base, J shed 2 bases, and the junction held 6 bases outside the gene matches. In germline, CDR1 is SGHKS, CDR2 YYEKEE (reference sequence). The CDR3 runs 16 residues. In nucleotides, the CDR3 is TGTGCCAGCAGCTTGACAGCAGGGACAGGCAATCAGCCCCAGCATTTT. Its protein product is CASSLTAGTGNQPQHF.

To note about this clone: The sample has other DNA sequences that encode this CDR3 too. The chain links TRBV5-1 to TRBJ2-7, with TRBD1 matching over 8 bases. The length of the CDR3 is 15 residues. V was pared by 1 base and J by 2 bases, with 5 bases of the junction left unmatched. Looked up from germline, CDR1 is SGHRS and CDR2 is YFSETQ. The CDR3 DNA reads as TGCGCCAGCAGCTTGCTGGCAGGGGGCCCCTACGAGCAGTACTTC. It codes for CASSLLAGGPYEQYF.

The rearrangement joins TRBV4-2 to TRBJ1-2; TRBD1 matches at 7 bases. Germline V gene lookup returns CDR1 LGHNA and CDR2 YNFKEQ. This CDR3 contains 15 residues. The V gene end was trimmed by 1 base and the J gene end by 1 base; junction bases not matched to a gene: 3. The DNA for the CDR3 is TGTGCCAGCAGCCAAGCGGGACAGCATAACTATGGCTACACCTTC. Translating gives CASSQAGQHNYGYTF.

V gene TRBV27 combines with J gene TRBJ1-2, with unresolved D. The germline V gene encodes CDR1 MNHEY and CDR2 SMNVEV (reference sequence). This CDR3 is built from 12 residues. The V gene lost 7 bases and the J gene lost 9 bases, with 15 bases spanning the gap. Here the CDR3 reads CASTGTGLSYTF. The CDR3 region has the DNA TGTGCCAGCACGGGAACTGGTTTAAGCTACACCTTC.

This chain connects TRBV25-1 to TRBJ2-2; perhaps TRBD1 as D (5 bases). The germline V and J ends were trimmed by 3 bases and 6 bases, with 8 bases remaining between them. There are 13 residues in the CDR3. CDR1 and CDR2 (germline): MGHDK, SYGVNS. CDR3 DNA sequence: TGTGCCAGCAGTGAGCAGGGTCCCGGGGAGCTGTTTTTT. It is translated as CASSEQGPGELFF.

This rearrangement joins TRBV27 to TRBJ2-3; D not certain. Germline CDR1 and CDR2: MNHEY and SMNVEV (reference sequence). Trimming pared 3 bases from V and 5 bases from J, leaving 9 bases between. The CDR3 runs to 13 residues. CDR3 nucleotide sequence: TGTGCCAGCAGTTTCCCTCCCGGAGATACGCAGTATTTT. It specifies CASSFPPGDTQYF.

The chain couples TRBV5-1 to TRBJ2-5; 10 positions match TRBD2. The J segment lost 4 bases and the V segment lost 0 bases, leaving 3 bases of the junction unmatched. CDR1 and CDR2 from the germline V gene are SGHRS and YFSETQ. This CDR3 has 15 residues. CDR3 coding DNA: TGCGCCAGCAGCTTGGCTAGCGGGAGAAGAGAGACCCAGTACTTC. Its protein is CASSLASGRRETQYF. Supplemented by reference TRBV5-1 and TRBJ2-5, the full variable domain reads KAGVTQTPRYLIKTRGQQVTLSCSPISGHRSVSWYQQTPGQGLQFLFEYFSETQRNKGNFPGRFSGRQFSNSRSEMNVSTLELGDSALYLCASSLASGRRETQYFGPGTRLLVL.

The chain uses TRBV30 and TRBJ2-7, with 12 nucleotides matching TRBD2. CDR1 GTSNPN and CDR2 SVGIG come from the germline V gene (reference sequence). The CDR3 runs 15 residues. The CDR3 DNA reads TGTGGAGCTAGCGGGAGGGCCAACTGGCCCTACGAGCAGTACTTC. Translated, it gives CGASGRANWPYEQYF.

Remarks on this clone: At the DNA level, this CDR3 is encoded by other sequences in the same sample as well. The chain is built from TRBV18 and TRBJ1-5; D gene ambiguous. The germline CDR1 and CDR2 sequences are KGHSH and LQKENI. V was trimmed by 2 bases and J by 4 bases, leaving 6 bases between them. The CDR3 consists of 13 residues. The CDR3 region has the DNA TGTGCCAGCTCACCAGGTGAGAATCAGCCCCAGCATTTT. Translated: CASSPGENQPQHF. Filled out from reference TRBV18 and TRBJ1-5, the complete variable domain reads NAGVMQNPRHLVRRRGQEARLRCSPMKGHSHVYWYRQLPEEGLKFMVYLQKENIIDESGMPKERFSAEFPKEGPSILRIQQVVRGDSAAYFCASSPGENQPQHFGDGTRLSIL.

The genes are TRBV28 and TRBJ2-5, with D unresolved. In germline, CDR1 is MDHEN, CDR2 SYDVKM. Trimming removed 6 bases at V and 2 bases at J, with 10 bases between. The CDR3 length is 13 residues. CDR3 DNA sequence: TGTGCCAGCAGCGTAGCAGTGCAAGAGACCCAGTACTTC. Protein product: CASSVAVQETQYF. Full variable domain (outside the CDR3, taken from reference TRBV28 and TRBJ2-5): DVKVTQSSRYLVKRTGEKVFLECVQDMDHENMFWYRQDPGLGLRLIYFSYDVKMKEKGDIPEGYSVSREKKERFSLILESASTNQTSMYLCASSVAVQETQYFGPGTRLLVL.

V is TRBV4-2 and J is TRBJ1-1, with D possibly being TRBD1 (6 bases). Trimming removed 6 bases from V and 5 bases from J, with 10 bases in between. The germline gives CDR1 LGHNA, CDR2 YNFKEQ. The CDR3 sequence is 12 residues long. CDR3 sequence (DNA): TGTGCCAGCAGGAATCAGGGGACTGAAGCTTTCTTT. This sequence encodes CASRNQGTEAFF.

The J gene is TRBJ2-1, the V gene TRBV6-2 or TRBV6-3, with TRBD2 matching over 7 bases. V shed 2 bases, J shed 7 bases, and the junction held 8 bases outside the gene matches. CDR3 length: 15 amino acids. Germline CDR1 reads MNHEY; CDR2 reads SVGEGT. CDR3 loop: CASSYGGSGSNEQFF. CDR3 DNA: TGTGCCAGCAGTTACGGCGGGAGCGGAAGTAATGAGCAGTTCTTC.

The genes are TRBV5-1 and TRBJ2-3; 9 bases align to TRBD2. Germline V gene lookup returns CDR1 SGHRS and CDR2 YFSETQ. With 3 bases clipped from V and 0 bases from J, the junction kept 2 bases outside the gene matches. The CDR3 sequence is 15 residues long. CDR3 sequence: CASSYSGGSTDTQYF. The DNA for the CDR3 is TGCGCCAGCAGCTATAGCGGGGGTAGCACAGATACGCAGTATTTT.

The chain combines TRBV9 with TRBJ2-5; tentative D call: TRBD1 (6 bases). Germline lookup yields CDR1 SGDLS and CDR2 YYNGEE. The CDR3 covers 18 residues. V was clipped by 0 bases and J by 0 bases, with 18 bases between them. CDR3 DNA: TGTGCCAGCAGCGTAGGTTTAGGGACACCGTACAACCAAGAGACCCAGTACTTC. This translates into CASSVGLGTPYNQETQYF.

The chain employs TRBV28 and TRBJ2-4; 12 bases are shared with TRBD1. Germline loops: CDR1 MDHEN, CDR2 SYDVKM. This CDR3 comprises 15 residues. With 2 bases clipped from V and 8 bases from J, the junction kept 4 bases outside the gene matches. Here the CDR3 DNA reads TGTGCCAGCAGTTTAGGGACAGGGGGCGTATACATTCAGTACTTC. Its translation is CASSLGTGGVYIQYF.

This clone was detected a few times. Distinct nucleotide sequences in the sample also encode this CDR3. The chain links TRBV27 to TRBJ2-2; the D is unclear. CDR3 length: 12 amino acids. Germline V gives CDR1 MNHEY, CDR2 SMNVEV (reference sequence). V gave up 4 bases and J gave up 3 bases, with 3 bases separating them. Written as DNA, the CDR3 is TGTGCCAGCAGTTCTTACACCGGGGAGCTGTTTTTT. This codes for CASSSYTGELFF.

The chain couples TRBV7-9 to TRBJ2-5, with TRBD2 identical over 13 bases. There are 18 residues in the CDR3. Unmatched junction bases numbered 11, after V lost 5 bases and J lost 2 bases. The germline gives CDR1 SEHNR, CDR2 FQNEAQ (reference sequence). CDR3 nucleotides: TGTGCCAGCAGCACACGGACTAGCGGGAGTCTCGGGCAAGAGACCCAGTACTTC. It codes for CASSTRTSGSLGQETQYF.

This chain joins TRBV19 and TRBJ1-5; TRBD1 might be the D (5 bases). The length of the CDR3 is 15 residues. The germline V and J ends were trimmed by 2 bases and 6 bases, with 14 bases remaining between them. From germline, CDR1 is LNHDA and CDR2 SQIVND (reference sequence). The CDR3 reads CASSIFETEGQPQHF. CDR3 nucleotides: TGTGCCAGTAGTATATTCGAGACAGAAGGTCAGCCCCAGCATTTT.